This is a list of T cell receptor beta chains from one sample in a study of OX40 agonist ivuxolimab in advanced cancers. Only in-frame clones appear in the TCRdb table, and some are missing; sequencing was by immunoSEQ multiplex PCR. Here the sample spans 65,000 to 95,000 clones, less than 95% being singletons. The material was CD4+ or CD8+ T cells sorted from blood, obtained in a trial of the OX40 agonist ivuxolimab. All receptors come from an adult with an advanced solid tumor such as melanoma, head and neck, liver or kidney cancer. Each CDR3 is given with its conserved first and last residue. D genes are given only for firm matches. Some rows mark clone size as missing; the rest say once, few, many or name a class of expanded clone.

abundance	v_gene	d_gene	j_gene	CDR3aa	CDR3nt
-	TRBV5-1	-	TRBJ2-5	CASSLSGPARETQYF	TGCGCCAGCAGCTTGAGCGGGCCAGCGAGGGAGACCCAGTACTTC
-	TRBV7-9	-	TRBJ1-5	CASSSDGGAGQPQHF	TGTGCCAGCAGCTCCGATGGGGGCGCCGGTCAGCCCCAGCATTTT
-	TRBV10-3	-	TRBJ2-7	CAISEGRGGYEQYF	TGTGCCATCAGTGAGGGCAGGGGAGGGTACGAGCAGTACTTC
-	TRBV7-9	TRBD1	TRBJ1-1	CASSLGRTGEAEAFF	TGTGCCAGCAGCTTAGGCCGGACAGGGGAGGCTGAAGCTTTCTTT
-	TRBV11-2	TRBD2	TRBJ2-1	CASRIAGGFYNEQFF	TGTGCCAGCAGGATAGCGGGGGGCTTCTACAATGAGCAGTTCTTC
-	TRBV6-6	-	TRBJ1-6	CASSYSASPLHF	TGTGCCAGCAGTTACTCAGCGTCACCCCTCCACTTT
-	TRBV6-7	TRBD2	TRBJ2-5	CQRGEKETQYF	TGCCAGCGGGGGGAAAAAGAGACCCAGTACTTC
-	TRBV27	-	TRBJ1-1	CASRLGTVNTEAFF	TGTGCCAGCAGACTTGGGACGGTAAACACTGAAGCTTTCTTT
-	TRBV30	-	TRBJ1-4	CAWSPTGEKLFF	TGTGCCTGGAGTCCCACGGGCGAAAAACTGTTTTTT
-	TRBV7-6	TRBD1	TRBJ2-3	CASSPQGLSTDTQYF	TGTGCCAGCAGCCCACAGGGGCTTTCCACAGATACGCAGTATTTT
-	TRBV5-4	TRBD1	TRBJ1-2	CASSSGTGVGYTF	TGTGCCAGCAGCAGTGGGACAGGGGTTGGCTACACCTTC
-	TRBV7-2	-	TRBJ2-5	CASSRRGEETQYF	TGTGCCAGCAGCCGGCGGGGAGAAGAGACCCAGTACTTC
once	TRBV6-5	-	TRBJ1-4	CASSYPGVLELFF	TGTGCCAGCAGTTACCCTGGGGTTCTCGAACTGTTTTTT
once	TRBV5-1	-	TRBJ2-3	CASSFSGSTDTQYF	TGCGCCAGCAGCTTTAGCGGAAGCACAGATACGCAGTATTTT
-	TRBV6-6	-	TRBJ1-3	CASTAGGGNTIYF	TGTGCCAGCACGGCCGGGGGGGGTAACACCATATATTTT
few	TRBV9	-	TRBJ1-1	CASSVAVTGLNTEAFF	TGTGCCAGCAGCGTAGCCGTGACAGGCCTGAACACTGAAGCTTTCTTT
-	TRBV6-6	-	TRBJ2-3	CASTEGRLTHTQYF	TGTGCCAGCACCGAAGGGCGACTCACGCATACGCAGTATTTT
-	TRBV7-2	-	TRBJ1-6	CASSFIGQDNSPLHF	TGTGCCAGCAGCTTTATCGGCCAGGATAATTCACCCCTCCACTTT
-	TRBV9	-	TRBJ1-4	CASSPGQGWEKLFF	TGTGCCAGCAGCCCGGGGCAGGGTTGGGAAAAACTGTTTTTT
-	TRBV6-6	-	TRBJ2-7	CASVAGFSDEQYF	TGTGCCAGCGTGGCAGGGTTCTCTGACGAGCAGTACTTC
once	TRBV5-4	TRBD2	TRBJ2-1	CASSFPGLDYNEQFF	TGTGCCAGCAGCTTCCCGGGACTAGACTACAATGAGCAGTTCTTC
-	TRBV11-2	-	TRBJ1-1	CASSLGVWRGRNTEAFF	TGTGCCAGCAGCTTAGGGGTGTGGCGGGGAAGGAACACTGAAGCTTTCTTT
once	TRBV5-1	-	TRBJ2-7	CASSLGQNPYEQYF	TGCGCCAGCAGCTTGGGACAGAACCCCTACGAGCAGTACTTC
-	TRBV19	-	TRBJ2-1	CASSPGGSYNEQFF	TGTGCCAGTAGCCCCGGCGGGTCGTACAATGAGCAGTTCTTC
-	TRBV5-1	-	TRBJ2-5	CASSLGGIGGETQYF	TGCGCCAGCAGCTTGGGAGGAATTGGGGGAGAGACCCAGTACTTC
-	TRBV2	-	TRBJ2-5	CASSELGRGASETQYF	TGTGCCAGCAGTGAACTGGGCAGGGGGGCGTCGGAGACCCAGTACTTC